This T cell receptor (beta chain) was recovered during a study of T cell repertoires and HLA-DP antigens. Losses at the gene ends were 8 bases for V and 6 bases for J; bases not matched to a gene: 8. The germline gives CDR1 MDHEN, CDR2 SYDVKM. This CDR3 region has 14 residues. Primers targeted 54 TRBV and 13 TRBJ segments. TCRdb's copy holds only in-frame clones and misses some; the assay was immunoSEQ multiplex PCR. The sample lists some 120,000 clones; 80% to 95% were seen once. This clone showed up just once. Its antigen remains unknown. The sample comprised CD4+ T cells from PBMCs. The J gene is TRBJ1-5, the V gene TRBV28; TRBD1 matches at 9 bases. This receptor was identified in a woman under 30 in good health and CMV-seronegative. The CDR3 here is CASQTGGIGQPQHF. In nucleotides, the CDR3 is TGTGCCAGCCAGACAGGGGGTATCGGTCAGCCCCAGCATTTT.